Detailed here is one T cell receptor beta chain. This specimen comes from a study of blood T cells in healthy people across ages. V gave up 4 bases and J gave up 2 bases, with 11 bases separating them. The V gene's germline CDR1 is KGHDR and CDR2 SFDVKD. The CDR3 totals 14 residues. The authors ran a second PCR of about 7 to 11 cycles using a sample-barcoded 5' primer and a J-beta primer mix. A tag from a template-switch adaptor with 12 random nucleotides marked each cDNA molecule. TCRdb ran MiXCR on the 5' RACE reads and lists one entry per CDR3 protein. The sample yields fewer than 2 million distinct CDR3 sequences, roughly two fifths seen once.

The sequencing input was blood. This sequence originates from a human donor in good health. The chain employs TRBV24-1 and TRBJ2-7; either TRBD1 or TRBD2 may fit D (5 bases each). CDR3 nucleotide sequence: TGTGCCACCAGTGACACCGGGACGACCTACGAGCAGTACTTC. Amino acids: CATSDTGTTYEQYF.